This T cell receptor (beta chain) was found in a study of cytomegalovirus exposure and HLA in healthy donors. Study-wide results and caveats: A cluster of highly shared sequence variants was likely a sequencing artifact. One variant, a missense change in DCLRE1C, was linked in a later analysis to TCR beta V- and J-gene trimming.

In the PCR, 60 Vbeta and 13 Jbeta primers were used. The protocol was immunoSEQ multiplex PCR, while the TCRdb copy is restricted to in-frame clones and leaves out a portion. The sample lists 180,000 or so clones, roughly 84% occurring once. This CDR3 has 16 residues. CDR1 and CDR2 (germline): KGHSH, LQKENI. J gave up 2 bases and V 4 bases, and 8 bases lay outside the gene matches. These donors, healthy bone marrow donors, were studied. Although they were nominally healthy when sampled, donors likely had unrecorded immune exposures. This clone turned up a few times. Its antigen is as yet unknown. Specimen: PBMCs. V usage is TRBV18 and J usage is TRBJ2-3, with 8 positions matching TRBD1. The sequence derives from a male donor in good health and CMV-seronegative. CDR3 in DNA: TGTGCCAGCTCACGACTACAGGGGGTTAACACAGATACGCAGTATTTT. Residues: CASSRLQGVNTDTQYF.